The 10 T cell receptor beta chains in this list originate from one sample, sequenced in a study of patients and donors after allogeneic stem cell transplantation. MiXCR, run by TCRdb on the RT-PCR reads, gives a single entry per CDR3 protein. The sample lists fewer than 180,000 distinct CDR3 sequences; about 36% were seen once. Sequencing used blood, either unsorted or a sorted T cell fraction (not recorded which). Source of these receptors: a human donor who was either an allogeneic HSCT recipient or a stem cell or donor lymphocyte infusion donor (not recorded which). It is not recorded whose cells these are; they may come from a transplant donor.

There are a few counts of this clonotype. The V gene is TRBV9, the J gene TRBJ2-2; D gene unclear. Germline loops: CDR1 SGDLS, CDR2 YYNGEE. With 0 bases removed from V and 3 bases from J, the gap between germline ends came to 3 bases. This CDR3 is 13 amino acids long. The CDR3 sequence: CASSVGDTGELFF. The CDR3 nucleotides read TGTGCCAGCAGCGTAGGGGACACCGGGGAGCTGTTTTTT.

J is TRBJ2-5 and V is TRBV7-2, with TRBD2 identical over 7 bases. Germline-derived CDR1 and CDR2 are SGHTA and FQGNSA. The trim removed 6 bases at V and 5 bases at J, leaving 6 bases unmatched. This CDR3 spans 13 amino acids. CDR3 coding DNA: TGTGCCAGCAGAACGGGGGGACGGGAGACCCAGTACTTC. This translates into CASRTGGRETQYF.

V usage is TRBV9 and J usage is TRBJ1-2; TRBD1 matches at 10 bases. The CDR3 is 16 residues long. Trimming removed 4 bases from V and 3 bases from J; junction bases left unmatched: 9. Germline V gene lookup returns CDR1 SGDLS and CDR2 YYNGEE. CDR3 in amino acids: CASSLTGGAMDYGYTF. DNA of the CDR3: TGTGCCAGCAGCCTGACAGGGGGCGCGATGGACTATGGCTACACCTTC.

The chain has TRBV27 and TRBJ1-2, with D unclear. The V end was cut by 4 bases, the J end by 3 bases, with 15 bases between. This CDR3 has 15 amino acids. Germline V gene sequence: CDR1 MNHEY, CDR2 SMNVEV (reference sequence). CDR3 DNA: TGTGCCAGCAGTTCCCCTCGGACGCCGTACTATGGCTACACCTTC. This sequence encodes CASSSPRTPYYGYTF.

This clonotype was recorded a few times. The chain employs TRBV5-4 and TRBJ2-5, with D perhaps matching TRBD2 (6 bases). CDR3 length equals 13 residues. The germline CDR1 and CDR2 sequences are SGHNT and YYREEE (reference sequence). V was cut by 1 base and J by 5 bases, with 9 bases left in between. The CDR3 region is CASSLNGGETQYF. The CDR3 coding sequence is TGTGCCAGCAGCTTGAATGGAGGGGAGACCCAGTACTTC.

This clonotype has a handful of counts. The rearrangement joins TRBV7-2 to TRBJ1-1; D remains unclear. V was pared by 5 bases and J by 2 bases, with 9 bases between. Germline CDR1 reads SGHTA; CDR2 reads FQGNSA. The CDR3 consists of 13 residues. DNA for the CDR3: TGTGCCAGCAGCCAAAACCCTAACACTGAAGCTTTCTTT. Its protein product is CASSQNPNTEAFF.

This clonotype was counted between two and nine times. The chain is built from TRBV6-5 and TRBJ1-6; D gene unclear. Germline V CDR1 and CDR2: MNHEY, SVGAGI. With 1 base removed from V and 0 bases from J, the gap between germline ends came to 4 bases. The CDR3 totals 15 residues. The CDR3 loop is CASSYLSSYNSPLHF. The CDR3 DNA reads TGTGCCAGCAGTTACTTAAGCTCCTATAATTCACCCCTCCACTTT.

This clonotype came up a few times. The genes are TRBV5-1 and TRBJ1-6; tentative D call: TRBD1 (6 bases). Deletions cut 0 bases from V and 4 bases from J, with 8 bases between. Germline V gene data show CDR1 as SGHRS and CDR2 as YFSETQ. CDR3 length equals 15 residues. The CDR3 DNA reads as TGCGCCAGCAGCTTGGCTGGACAGTATAATTCACCCCTCCACTTT. Amino acids: CASSLAGQYNSPLHF.

There are a few counts of this clonotype. The V call is TRBV6-6, the J call TRBJ1-5, with D unclear. The CDR3 sequence is 15 residues long. Germline values: CDR1 MNHNY, CDR2 SVGAGI (reference sequence). Trimming removed 0 bases at V and 4 bases at J, with 10 bases between. The CDR3 nucleotides are TGTGCCAGCAGTTACTCATTCAGTCCTAATCAGCCCCAGCATTTT. This gives the protein CASSYSFSPNQPQHF.

This clonotype was seen a few times. The J gene is TRBJ1-2, the V gene TRBV12-3 or TRBV12-4; perhaps TRBD1 as D (6 bases). Trimming shortened V by 5 bases and J by 0 bases, and 16 bases separated the two germline ends. The CDR3 covers 16 residues. CDR3 loop: CASSLGGHTANYGYTF. For the CDR3, the DNA is TGTGCCAGCAGTCTCGGGGGACACACAGCTAACTATGGCTACACCTTC.